The 5 T cell receptor beta chains presented below share a single source sample, sequenced in a study of post-analysis software for immune sequencing data. Study observations and caveats: Patients carried a few TRBV segments more frequently than controls did, and TRBV5-6, TRBV5-1 and TRBV20-1 were among them.

No antigen has been assigned to these receptors. Prepared TCR beta cDNA libraries contained unique molecular identifiers. TCRdb recomputed calls from the PCR reads with MiXCR, one row per CDR3 protein. The sample holds around 440,000 distinct CDR3 sequences, over 35% seen once. Source material: blood. The receptors originated from a girl between 10 and 17 years old with multiple sclerosis.

Turning to this clonotype: This could be a read error, since a much larger clone is one nucleotide away. CDR3 loop: CASSPPGSSDEQYF. The CDR3 region has the DNA TGTGCCAGCAGTCCTCCAGGGAGCTCAGACGAGCAGTACTTC. V and J are TRBV12-3 or TRBV12-4 and TRBJ2-7; D is tentatively TRBD1 or TRBD2 (5 bases each). The V gene lost 5 bases and the J gene lost 5 bases, with 16 bases spanning the gap. CDR3 size: 14 residues.

The rearrangement uses TRBV5-1 and TRBJ2-1, with 11 positions matching TRBD2. V dropped 4 bases and J dropped 9; count of bases not matched to a gene: 9. The CDR3 is made up of 15 amino acids. CDR1 and CDR2 from the germline V gene are SGHRS and YFSETQ. The CDR3 coding sequence is TGCGCCAGCAGCCTTCTAGCGGGAGGAGACGGTGAGCAGTTCTTC. Translation gives CASSLLAGGDGEQFF.

The J gene is TRBJ2-1, the V gene TRBV29-1, with a weak D call TRBD2 (6 bases). There are 15 residues in the CDR3. The germline V gene encodes CDR1 SQVTM and CDR2 ANQGSEA. V was cut by 4 bases and J by 7 bases, with 20 bases left in between. The CDR3 DNA follows: TGCAGCGTTGGGGGCGGGAACGTCTTAGGAAATGAGCAGTTCTTC. Amino acids: CSVGGGNVLGNEQFF.

This clonotype was seen only a few times. J is TRBJ2-7 and V is TRBV20-1; tentatively, D is TRBD1 (6 bases). Per the germline V gene, CDR1 is DFQATT and CDR2 is SNEGSKA (reference sequence). The CDR3 is 14 amino acids. V was trimmed by 5 bases and J by 6 bases, leaving 20 bases between them. The CDR3 spells CSAGPRGSLAEQYF. CDR3 DNA: TGCAGTGCTGGTCCCAGGGGCTCCCTGGCCGAGCAGTACTTC.

This clonotype was observed a few times. The chain recombines TRBV20-1 with TRBJ2-5, with a tentative D call TRBD2 (6 bases). CDR3 length: 12 amino acids. Trimming took off 4 bases at V and 1 base at J, with 7 bases between the two ends. The germline V gene has CDR1 DFQATT and CDR2 SNEGSKA (reference sequence). Here the CDR3 DNA reads TGCAGTGCTAAGGAGGGCCAAGAGACCCAGTACTTC. Amino acid sequence: CSAKEGQETQYF.